The clone carrying this T cell receptor (beta chain) was observed at least ten times. The ends were cut back, 5 bases at V and 2 bases at J, with 22 bases in the middle. The CDR3 has 18 residues. Germline V gene data show CDR1 as MDHEN and CDR2 as SYDVKM. TCRdb independently ran MiXCR on the reads; one entry per CDR3 protein. The sample lists hundreds of thousands of distinct CDR3 sequences, approximately 24% occurring once. The data were obtained in a study of T cell repertoires in cytomegalovirus infection. In the study overall: Matching HLA type, along with CMV infection, was indicated by public TCR beta signatures.

The sample was CD8+ T cells from PBMCs. The receptor's source is a human donor in good health (CMV status not recorded). Some clones in this sample may be carry-over from other donors' samples. The rearrangement uses TRBV28 and TRBJ2-1; no clear D gene. CDR3 in DNA: TGTGCCAGCAGTACCGAAGTCCTCTATGGCCCCCCCTACAATGAGCAGTTCTTC. Protein product: CASSTEVLYGPPYNEQFF.